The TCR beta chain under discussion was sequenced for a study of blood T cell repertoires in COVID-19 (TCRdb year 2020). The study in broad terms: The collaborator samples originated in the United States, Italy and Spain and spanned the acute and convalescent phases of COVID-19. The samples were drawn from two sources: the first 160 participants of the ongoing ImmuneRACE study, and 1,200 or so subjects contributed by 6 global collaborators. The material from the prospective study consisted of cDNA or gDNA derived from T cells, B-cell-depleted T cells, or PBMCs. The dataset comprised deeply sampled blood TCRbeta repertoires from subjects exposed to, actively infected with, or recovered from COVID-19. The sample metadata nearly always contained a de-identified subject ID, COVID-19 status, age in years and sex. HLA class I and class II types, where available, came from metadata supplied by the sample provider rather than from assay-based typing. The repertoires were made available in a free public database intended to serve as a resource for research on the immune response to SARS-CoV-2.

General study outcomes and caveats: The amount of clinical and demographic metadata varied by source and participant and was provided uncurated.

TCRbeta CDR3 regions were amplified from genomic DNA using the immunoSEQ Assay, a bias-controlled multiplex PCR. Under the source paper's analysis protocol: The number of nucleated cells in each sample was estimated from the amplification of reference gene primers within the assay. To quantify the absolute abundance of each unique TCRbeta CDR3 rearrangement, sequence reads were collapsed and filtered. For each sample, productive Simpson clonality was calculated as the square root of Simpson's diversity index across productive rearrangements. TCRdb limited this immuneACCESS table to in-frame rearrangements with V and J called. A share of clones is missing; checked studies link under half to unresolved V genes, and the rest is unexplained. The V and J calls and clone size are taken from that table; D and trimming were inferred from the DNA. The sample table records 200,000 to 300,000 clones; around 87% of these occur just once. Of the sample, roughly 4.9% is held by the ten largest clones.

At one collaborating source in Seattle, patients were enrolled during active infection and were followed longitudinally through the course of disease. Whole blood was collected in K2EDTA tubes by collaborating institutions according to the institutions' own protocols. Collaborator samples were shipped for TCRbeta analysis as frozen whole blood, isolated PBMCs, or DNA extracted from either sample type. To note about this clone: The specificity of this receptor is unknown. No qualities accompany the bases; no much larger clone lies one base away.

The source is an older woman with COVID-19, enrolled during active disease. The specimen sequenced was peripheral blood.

The nucleotides are TGTGCCAGCAGCCGTCAGAGCACAGATACGCAGTATTTT. Translated, this is CASSRQSTDTQYF. The rearrangement combines TRBV11-2 with TRBJ2-3; too little of a D gene remains to name it. From cysteine to phenylalanine, the CDR3 is 13 amino acids long. CDR3 DNA only is kept here, 39 bases in frame from base 1. Trimming removed 5 bases from V and 0 bases from J, leaving 6 bases between the germline ends. CDR1 is given as SGHAT and CDR2 as FQNNGV, both from the germline V gene.